This T cell receptor (beta chain) appears in the sequencing data of a study of CD8+ T cells in alopecia areata. General observations from the study: The study found higher clonality in lesional than normal scalp, especially in alopecia totalis/universalis.

Investigators sorted PBMCs to obtain both CD4+ and CD8+ T cells. This CDR3 spans 14 amino acids. The germline CDR1 and CDR2 sequences are SGHRS and YFSETQ. Extracted RNA was reverse transcribed into cDNA, the sequencing template. This table comes from immunoSEQ multiplex PCR, and its TCRdb copy is limited to in-frame clones, with some not included. The sample yields about 150,000 clones, approximately 56% seen once. A remark on this clone: Its antigen is still unknown. At one boundary the junction diverges from the germline segment, which might be a read error.

The receptor comes from a human donor in good health. Sequenced input: CD8+ T cells sorted from blood. This rearrangement joins TRBV5-1 to TRBJ1-1; 8 nucleotides match TRBD1. The CDR3 DNA sequence: TGCGCCAGCAGTTCCTGGACAGGGAACCCTGAAGCTTTCTTT. Protein sequence: CASSSWTGNPEAFF. Supplemented by reference TRBV5-1 and TRBJ1-1, the full variable domain reads KAGVTQTPRYLIKTRGQQVTLSCSPISGHRSVSWYQQTPGQGLQFLFEYFSETQRNKGNFPGRFSGRQFSNSRSEMNVSTLELGDSALYLCASSSWTGNPEAFFGQGTRLTVV.